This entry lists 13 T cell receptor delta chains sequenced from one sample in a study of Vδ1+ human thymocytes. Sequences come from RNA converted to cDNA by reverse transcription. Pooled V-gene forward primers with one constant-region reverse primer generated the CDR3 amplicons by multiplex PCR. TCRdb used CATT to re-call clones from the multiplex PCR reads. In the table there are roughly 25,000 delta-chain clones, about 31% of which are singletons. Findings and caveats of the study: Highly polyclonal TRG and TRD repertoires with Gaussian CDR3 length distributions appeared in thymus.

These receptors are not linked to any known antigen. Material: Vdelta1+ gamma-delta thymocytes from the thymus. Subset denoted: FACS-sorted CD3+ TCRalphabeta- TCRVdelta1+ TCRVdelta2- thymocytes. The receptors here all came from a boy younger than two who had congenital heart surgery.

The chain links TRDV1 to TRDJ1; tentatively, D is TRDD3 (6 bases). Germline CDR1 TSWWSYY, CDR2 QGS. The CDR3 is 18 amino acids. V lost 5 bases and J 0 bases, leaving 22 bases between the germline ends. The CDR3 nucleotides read TGTGCTCTTGGGTCAATCGAGGGGCTGGGGTGGTACACCGATAAACTCATCTTT. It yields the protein CALGSIEGLGWYTDKLIF.

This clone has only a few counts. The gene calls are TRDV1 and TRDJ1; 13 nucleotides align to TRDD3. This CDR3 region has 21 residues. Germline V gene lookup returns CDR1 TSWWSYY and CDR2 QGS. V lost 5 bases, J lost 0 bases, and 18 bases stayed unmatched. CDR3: CALGSGPNPVLGDTYTDKLIF. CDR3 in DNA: TGTGCTCTTGGGTCAGGGCCGAACCCCGTACTGGGGGATACGTACACCGATAAACTCATCTTT.

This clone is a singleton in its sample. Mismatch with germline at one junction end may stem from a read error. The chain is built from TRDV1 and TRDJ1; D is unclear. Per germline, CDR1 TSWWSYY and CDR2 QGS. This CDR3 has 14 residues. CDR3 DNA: TGTGCTCTCCTTGGGCCGAATCGAACCGATCAACTCATCTTT. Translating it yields CALLGPNRTDQLIF.

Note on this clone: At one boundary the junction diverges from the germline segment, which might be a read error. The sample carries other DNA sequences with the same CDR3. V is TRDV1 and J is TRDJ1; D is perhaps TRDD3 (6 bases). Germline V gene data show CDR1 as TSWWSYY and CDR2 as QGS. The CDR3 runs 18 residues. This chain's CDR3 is CALGELRGLESYTDKLIF. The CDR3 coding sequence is TGTGCTCTTGGGGAGCTCCGGGGATTAGAATCGTACACCGATAAACTCATCTTC.

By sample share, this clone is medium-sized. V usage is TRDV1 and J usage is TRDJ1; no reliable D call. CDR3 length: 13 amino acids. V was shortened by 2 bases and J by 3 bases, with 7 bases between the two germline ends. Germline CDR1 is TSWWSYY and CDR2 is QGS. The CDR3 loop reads CALGESTPDKLIF. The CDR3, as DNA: TGTGCTCTTGGGGAATCCACTCCCGATAAACTCATCTTT.

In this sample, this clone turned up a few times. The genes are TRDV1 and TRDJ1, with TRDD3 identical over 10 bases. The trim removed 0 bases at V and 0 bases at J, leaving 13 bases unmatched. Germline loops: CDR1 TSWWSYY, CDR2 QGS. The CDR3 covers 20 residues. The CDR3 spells CALGELSYEGDTPYTDKLIF. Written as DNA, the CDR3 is TGTGCTCTTGGGGAACTATCCTACGAGGGGGATACGCCGTACACCGATAAACTCATCTTT.

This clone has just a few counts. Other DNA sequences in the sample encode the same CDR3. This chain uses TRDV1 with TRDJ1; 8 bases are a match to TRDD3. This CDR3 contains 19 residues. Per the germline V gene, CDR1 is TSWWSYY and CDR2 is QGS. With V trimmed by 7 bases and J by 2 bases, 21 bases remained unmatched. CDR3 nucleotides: TGTGCTCTTGCGCGTTATCTGGGGGACCCCCCTCTCCATACCGATAAACTCATCTTT. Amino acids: CALARYLGDPPLHTDKLIF.

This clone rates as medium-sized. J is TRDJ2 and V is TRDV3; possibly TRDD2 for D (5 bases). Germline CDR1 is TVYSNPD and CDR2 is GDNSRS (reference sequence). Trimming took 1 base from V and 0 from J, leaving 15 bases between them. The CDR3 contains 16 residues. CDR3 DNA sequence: TGTGCCTTTAATCTTCCCTCTCAAGCTTTGACAGCACAACTCTTCTTT. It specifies CAFNLPSQALTAQLFF.

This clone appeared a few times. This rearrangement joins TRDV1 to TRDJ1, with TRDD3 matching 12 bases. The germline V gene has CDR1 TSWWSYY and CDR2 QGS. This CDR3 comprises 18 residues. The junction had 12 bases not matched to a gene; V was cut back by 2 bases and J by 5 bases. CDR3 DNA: TGTGCTCTTGGGGAATCCGCTGGGGGATACGAGGGGGGAGATAAACTCATCTTT. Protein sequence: CALGESAGGYEGGDKLIF.

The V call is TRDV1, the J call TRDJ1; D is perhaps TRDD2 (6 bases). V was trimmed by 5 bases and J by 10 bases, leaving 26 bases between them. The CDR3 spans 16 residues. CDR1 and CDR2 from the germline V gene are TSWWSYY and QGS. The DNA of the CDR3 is TGTGCTCTTGGGACCCCTTCCCCGGCTTCACTCCCGGGACTCATCTTT. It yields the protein CALGTPSPASLPGLIF.

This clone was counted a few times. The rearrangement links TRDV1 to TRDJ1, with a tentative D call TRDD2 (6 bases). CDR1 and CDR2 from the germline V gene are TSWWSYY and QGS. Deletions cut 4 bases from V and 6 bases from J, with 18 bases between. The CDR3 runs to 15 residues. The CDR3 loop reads CALGAPPFRTHKLIF. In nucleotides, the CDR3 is TGTGCTCTTGGGGCCCCTCCCTTCCGTACACATAAACTCATCTTT.

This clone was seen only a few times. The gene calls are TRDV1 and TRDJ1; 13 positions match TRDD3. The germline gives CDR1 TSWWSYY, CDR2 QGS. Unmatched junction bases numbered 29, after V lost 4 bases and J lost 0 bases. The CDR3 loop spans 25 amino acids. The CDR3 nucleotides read TGTGCTCTTGGGGTACCACTAGGTAGAACTGGGGGATACGCGACTGCGGGTCCGTACACCGATAAACTCATCTTT. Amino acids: CALGVPLGRTGGYATAGPYTDKLIF.

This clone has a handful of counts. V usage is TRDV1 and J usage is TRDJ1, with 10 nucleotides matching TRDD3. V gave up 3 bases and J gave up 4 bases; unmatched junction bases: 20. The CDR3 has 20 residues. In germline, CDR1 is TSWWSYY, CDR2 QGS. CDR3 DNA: TGTGCTCTTGGGGACGGGGCCCCGTACTGGGGGATTCGCCGAGGCGATAAACTCATCTTT. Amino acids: CALGDGAPYWGIRRGDKLIF.